This TCR beta chain was sequenced in a study of blood T cell repertoires in COVID-19 (dated by TCRdb to 2020 to 2022). Study-level background: Samples from collaborators originated in the United States, Italy and Spain and spanned both the acute and convalescent phases of COVID-19. The prospective study material was composed of cDNA or gDNA derived from T cells, B-cell-depleted T cells, or PBMCs. Subjects who had been exposed to COVID-19, were actively infected with it, or had recovered from it provided the deeply sampled blood TCRbeta repertoires that made up the dataset. The repertoires were made available in a free public database intended to serve as a resource for research on the immune response to SARS-CoV-2. The samples were drawn from the first 160 participants of the ongoing ImmuneRACE study and from over a thousand subjects provided by 6 global collaborators. Nearly every sample came with metadata listing a de-identified subject ID, COVID-19 status, age in years and sex. Where HLA class I and class II types were available, the types were taken from metadata supplied by the sample provider, not from assay-based typing.

Points the paper makes about the study in general: The quantity of clinical and demographic metadata differed by source and by participant and was supplied without curation.

In the germline V gene, CDR1 corresponds to SGHAT and CDR2 to FQNNGV. Measured from the cysteine to the phenylalanine, the CDR3 is 17 residues long. Of all the DNA, just the CDR3 is kept, 51 bases in frame from base 1. Trimming accounts for 6 bases at V and 4 bases at J, while the number of junction bases matched to no gene is 10. TCRbeta CDR3 regions were amplified from genomic DNA by means of the immunoSEQ Assay, a bias-controlled multiplex PCR. In the original analysis: The number of nucleated cells in each sample was estimated by amplification of reference gene primers within the assay. Sequence reads were collapsed and filtered to measure the absolute abundance of every unique TCRbeta CDR3 rearrangement. Productive Simpson clonality was computed per sample as the square root of Simpson's diversity index over productive rearrangements. TCRdb's version of the immuneACCESS table is confined to in-frame rearrangements and falls short of the full clone set. An unresolved V gene accounts for under half of the shortfall where checked; the remainder is of unknown origin. That table furnishes V, J and clone size, whereas the DNA furnished D and trimming. The sample table holds 150,000 or so clones, of which 85% to 90% were seen once. The ten largest account for under 0.65% of the sample.

At one collaborating source in Seattle, patients were enrolled during active infection and were followed longitudinally through the course of disease. Whole blood was collected in K2EDTA tubes by collaborating institutions according to the institutions' own protocols. For TCRbeta analysis, collaborators shipped samples as frozen whole blood, isolated PBMCs, or DNA extracted from either of those sample types. Notes on this clone: The antigen it recognizes is unknown. Base qualities were left out, and no much larger clone turns up one base away.

Sequenced material: peripheral blood. The origin of this receptor is a man aged 55 to 70 with COVID-19, enrolled during active disease. The chain is encoded by TRBV11-2 joined to TRBJ2-2; 11 of the junction bases match TRBD2. The base sequence is TGTGCCAGCAGAGGGCCTAGCGGGGGGCCCCTCACCGGGGAGCTGTTTTTT. Translation gives CASRGPSGGPLTGELFF.